A selection of T cell receptor beta chains follows, all from one sample in a study of technical replicates of blood from several donors. TCRdb's copy holds only in-frame clones and misses some; the assay was immunoSEQ multiplex PCR. The repertoire holds 55,000 to 75,000 clones, with 91% as singletons. The sequenced sample was PBMCs. All receptors derive from a human donor in good health. Some clones in this sample may be carry-over from other donors' samples. Both conserved end residues are part of each CDR3. D genes are given only for firm matches. Some rows mark clone size as missing; the rest say once, few, many or name a class of expanded clone.

clone size: -; V gene: TRBV7-2; J gene: TRBJ1-1; CDR3 length: 13; D gene: -; CDR3 DNA: TGTGCCAGCAGCCCGTTCGGGGGACCCGGAGCTTTCTTT; CDR3 protein: CASSPFGGPGAFF
clone size: -; V gene: TRBV5-4; J gene: TRBJ1-1; CDR3 length: 14; D gene: -; CDR3 DNA: TGTGCCAGCAGCTTGAGGAGGGATTTGGGAGAAGCTTTCTTT; CDR3 protein: CASSLRRDLGEAFF
clone size: -; V gene: TRBV29-1; J gene: TRBJ1-4; CDR3 length: 14; D gene: TRBD1; CDR3 DNA: TGCAGCGTTGCCCAGGGGGCGGCTAATGAAAAACTGTTTTTT; CDR3 protein: CSVAQGAANEKLFF
clone size: -; V gene: TRBV2; J gene: TRBJ2-2; CDR3 length: 15; D gene: TRBD1; CDR3 DNA: TGTGCCAGCAGTGACCGGACAGGGGGCACCGGGGAGCTGTTTTTT; CDR3 protein: CASSDRTGGTGELFF
clone size: -; V gene: TRBV7-2; J gene: TRBJ1-1; CDR3 length: 13; D gene: -; CDR3 DNA: TGTGCCAGCAGCTTAATGAGGTACACTGAAGCTTTCTTT; CDR3 protein: CASSLMRYTEAFF
clone size: once; V gene: TRBV30; J gene: TRBJ1-5; CDR3 length: 18; D gene: -; CDR3 DNA: TGTGCCTGGAGCGCCCACACTCCAGGGTATTTGAGCAATCAGCCCCAGCATTTT; CDR3 protein: CAWSAHTPGYLSNQPQHF
clone size: -; V gene: TRBV6-6; J gene: TRBJ2-7; CDR3 length: 12; D gene: -; CDR3 DNA: TGTGCCAGCAGTTGGATATCGGGCGAGCAGTACTTC; CDR3 protein: CASSWISGEQYF
clone size: once; V gene: TRBV5-4; J gene: TRBJ2-3; CDR3 length: 15; D gene: TRBD1; CDR3 DNA: TGTGCCAGCAGCGTCGGGACAGGGGGCACAGATACGCAGTATTTT; CDR3 protein: CASSVGTGGTDTQYF
clone size: -; V gene: TRBV10-2; J gene: TRBJ2-7; CDR3 length: 15; D gene: TRBD2; CDR3 DNA: TGCGCCAGCAGTGAGTCGAGAACTAGCGGTTACGAGCAGTACTTC; CDR3 protein: CASSESRTSGYEQYF
clone size: -; V gene: TRBV19; J gene: TRBJ1-5; CDR3 length: 13; D gene: -; CDR3 DNA: TGTGCCAGTAGTGCGGCAGGCAATCAGCCCCAGCATTTT; CDR3 protein: CASSAAGNQPQHF
clone size: -; V gene: TRBV6-5; J gene: TRBJ2-2; CDR3 length: 13; D gene: -; CDR3 DNA: TGTGCCACCAGAGTAGATGGCACCGGGGAGCTGTTTTTT; CDR3 protein: CATRVDGTGELFF
clone size: -; V gene: TRBV6-5; J gene: TRBJ1-2; CDR3 length: 13; D gene: TRBD1; CDR3 DNA: TGTGCCAGCAGATCCGGGACAGGGAAGGGCTACACCTTC; CDR3 protein: CASRSGTGKGYTF
clone size: -; V gene: TRBV5-6; J gene: TRBJ2-1; CDR3 length: 16; D gene: TRBD2; CDR3 DNA: TGTGCCAGCAGCCCAAATAGCGGGAGCTCCTACAATGAGCAGTTCTTC; CDR3 protein: CASSPNSGSSYNEQFF
clone size: -; V gene: TRBV27; J gene: TRBJ2-7; CDR3 length: 15; D gene: TRBD2; CDR3 DNA: TGTGCCAGCAGTTCCCAGGGAGGGAACGTCCACGAGCAGTACTTC; CDR3 protein: CASSSQGGNVHEQYF
clone size: -; V gene: TRBV13; J gene: TRBJ1-1; CDR3 length: 18; D gene: TRBD1; CDR3 DNA: TGTGCCAGCAGCTCGCCTCGACAGGGGAGGGTGTGGGGCACTGAAGCTTTCTTT; CDR3 protein: CASSSPRQGRVWGTEAFF
clone size: -; V gene: TRBV27; J gene: TRBJ2-4; CDR3 length: 17; D gene: -; CDR3 DNA: TGTGCCGAGAACCCGGTAAGGGGGATGGGGCGTGAGAACATTCAGTACTTC; CDR3 protein: CAENPVRGMGRENIQYF
clone size: once; V gene: TRBV18; J gene: TRBJ2-7; CDR3 length: 14; D gene: TRBD1; CDR3 DNA: TGTGCCAGCTCCTTGACAGGGGTTCAGGACGAGCAGTACTTC; CDR3 protein: CASSLTGVQDEQYF
clone size: -; V gene: TRBV30; J gene: TRBJ1-4; CDR3 length: 13; D gene: TRBD1; CDR3 DNA: TGTGCCTGGAGACACACGGACAGGGGGAAGCTGTTTTTT; CDR3 protein: CAWRHTDRGKLFF
clone size: -; V gene: TRBV29-1; J gene: TRBJ2-1; CDR3 length: 15; D gene: TRBD2; CDR3 DNA: TGCAGCGTAGACGGGACTAGCAGCAACTACAATGAGCAGTTCTTC; CDR3 protein: CSVDGTSSNYNEQFF
clone size: -; V gene: TRBV5-1; J gene: TRBJ2-1; CDR3 length: 17; D gene: -; CDR3 DNA: TGCGCCAGCAGCTGGAACCCGGGCCTTAGGGGGTACAATGAGCAGTTCTTC; CDR3 protein: CASSWNPGLRGYNEQFF
clone size: -; V gene: TRBV9; J gene: TRBJ1-2; CDR3 length: 14; D gene: -; CDR3 DNA: TGTGCCAGCAGCGTAGTTCCAGGGTCGGATGGCTACACCTTC; CDR3 protein: CASSVVPGSDGYTF
clone size: few; V gene: TRBV2; J gene: TRBJ1-2; CDR3 length: 12; D gene: -; CDR3 DNA: TGTGCCAGCAGCCCCTTGGACAGTGGCTACACCTTC; CDR3 protein: CASSPLDSGYTF
clone size: -; V gene: TRBV9; J gene: TRBJ2-3; CDR3 length: 14; D gene: TRBD2; CDR3 DNA: TGTGCCAGCAGCCCGCGGGGGGCGATAGATACGCAGTATTTT; CDR3 protein: CASSPRGAIDTQYF
clone size: -; V gene: TRBV4-2; J gene: TRBJ2-1; CDR3 length: 14; D gene: -; CDR3 DNA: TGTGCCAGCAGCCAAGACCCATCCCCGGATGAGCAGTTCTTC; CDR3 protein: CASSQDPSPDEQFF
clone size: -; V gene: TRBV6-1; J gene: TRBJ1-4; CDR3 length: 14; D gene: -; CDR3 DNA: TGTGCCAGCAGCCAGAGGGACACACCAGAAAAACTGTTTTTT; CDR3 protein: CASSQRDTPEKLFF
clone size: -; V gene: TRBV4-2; J gene: TRBJ2-1; CDR3 length: 16; D gene: -; CDR3 DNA: TGTGCCAGCAGCCAATGGCTTAGCGGCTCCTACAATGAGCAGTTCTTC; CDR3 protein: CASSQWLSGSYNEQFF
clone size: -; V gene: TRBV5-1; J gene: TRBJ1-1; CDR3 length: 13; D gene: -; CDR3 DNA: TGCGCCAGCAGGTTTGAGCCGGGCACTGAAGCTTTCTTT; CDR3 protein: CASRFEPGTEAFF
clone size: -; V gene: TRBV6-6; J gene: TRBJ2-3; CDR3 length: 13; D gene: -; CDR3 DNA: TGTGCCAGCAGTTCCACAGCCACAGATACGCAGTATTTT; CDR3 protein: CASSSTATDTQYF
clone size: -; V gene: TRBV11-2; J gene: TRBJ2-3; CDR3 length: 12; D gene: -; CDR3 DNA: TGTGCCAGCAGCTTCGGCACAGATACGCAGTATTTT; CDR3 protein: CASSFGTDTQYF
clone size: -; V gene: TRBV6-1; J gene: TRBJ1-5; CDR3 length: 13; D gene: -; CDR3 DNA: TGTGCCAGCAGTGACGGTGGGGAGGAGCCCCAGCATTTT; CDR3 protein: CASSDGGEEPQHF
clone size: -; V gene: TRBV4-1; J gene: TRBJ2-2; CDR3 length: 16; D gene: TRBD2; CDR3 DNA: TGCGCCAGCAGCCAAATAGCGGGGGACAGTACCGGGGAGCTGTTTTTT; CDR3 protein: CASSQIAGDSTGELFF
clone size: -; V gene: TRBV5-4; J gene: TRBJ1-1; CDR3 length: 16; D gene: TRBD1; CDR3 DNA: TGTGCCAGCAGCTTGACCCCCGAGGGGGCAGTCACTGAAGCTTTCTTT; CDR3 protein: CASSLTPEGAVTEAFF
clone size: -; V gene: TRBV30; J gene: TRBJ2-2; CDR3 length: 14; D gene: TRBD2; CDR3 DNA: TGTGCCTGGCTAGGGACTAGCGGAAGATACGAGCTGTTTTTT; CDR3 protein: CAWLGTSGRYELFF
clone size: -; V gene: TRBV5-1; J gene: TRBJ2-7; CDR3 length: 15; D gene: TRBD2; CDR3 DNA: TGCGCCAGCAGCTTGACTAGCGGAGACATCTACGAGCAGTACTTC; CDR3 protein: CASSLTSGDIYEQYF
clone size: once; V gene: TRBV6-6; J gene: TRBJ2-2; CDR3 length: 15; D gene: TRBD2; CDR3 DNA: TGTGCCAGCAGTTTAGCGGGAGTAGGAACCGGGGAGCTGTTTTTT; CDR3 protein: CASSLAGVGTGELFF
clone size: few; V gene: TRBV7-6; J gene: TRBJ1-2; CDR3 length: 13; D gene: -; CDR3 DNA: TGTGCCAGCAGCCATGCGGGGGGCTATGGCTACACCTTC; CDR3 protein: CASSHAGGYGYTF
clone size: -; V gene: TRBV5-4; J gene: TRBJ2-1; CDR3 length: 14; D gene: TRBD2; CDR3 DNA: TGTGCCACAAAGCGGGAATCCCAAACTTCCGAGCAGTTCTTC; CDR3 protein: CATKRESQTSEQFF
clone size: -; V gene: TRBV4-1; J gene: TRBJ2-7; CDR3 length: 14; D gene: -; CDR3 DNA: TGCGCCAGCAGCCAGGAAGGGGTATCCTACGAGCAGTACTTC; CDR3 protein: CASSQEGVSYEQYF
clone size: -; V gene: TRBV30; J gene: TRBJ2-2; CDR3 length: 13; D gene: -; CDR3 DNA: TGTGCCTGGAGTGTACCAGGTTCCGGGGAGCTGTTTTTT; CDR3 protein: CAWSVPGSGELFF
clone size: -; V gene: TRBV19; J gene: TRBJ2-6; CDR3 length: 18; D gene: TRBD1; CDR3 DNA: TGTGCCAGTAGTATGACAGGGGCCGATTACTCTGGGGCCAACGTCCTGACTTTC; CDR3 protein: CASSMTGADYSGANVLTF
clone size: -; V gene: TRBV19; J gene: TRBJ2-1; CDR3 length: 16; D gene: TRBD2; CDR3 DNA: TGTGCCAGTAGTCTTGGACTAGCGGGCTCCTACAATGAGCAGTTCTTC; CDR3 protein: CASSLGLAGSYNEQFF
clone size: -; V gene: TRBV7-3; J gene: TRBJ1-2; CDR3 length: 13; D gene: TRBD1; CDR3 DNA: TGTGCCAGCAGCATACAGGGGGGCGATGGCTACACCTTC; CDR3 protein: CASSIQGGDGYTF
clone size: -; V gene: TRBV13; J gene: TRBJ2-2; CDR3 length: 17; D gene: TRBD2; CDR3 DNA: TGTGCCAGCAGCGCCTTGGTGGCGGGGGGCCACACCGGGGAGCTGTTTTTT; CDR3 protein: CASSALVAGGHTGELFF
clone size: -; V gene: TRBV9; J gene: TRBJ1-2; CDR3 length: 12; D gene: -; CDR3 DNA: TGTGCCAGCAGGGTAGAGAGGGATAGCTACACCTTC; CDR3 protein: CASRVERDSYTF
clone size: -; V gene: TRBV5-1; J gene: TRBJ1-1; CDR3 length: 15; D gene: TRBD1; CDR3 DNA: TGCGCCAGCAGCTCCAAAGGGACAGGGGAGACTGAAGCTTTCTTT; CDR3 protein: CASSSKGTGETEAFF
clone size: -; V gene: TRBV6-5; J gene: TRBJ1-4; CDR3 length: 11; D gene: -; CDR3 DNA: TGTGCCAGCAGTAACCGGGAAAAACTGTTTTTT; CDR3 protein: CASSNREKLFF
clone size: -; V gene: TRBV6-1; J gene: TRBJ2-7; CDR3 length: 17; D gene: -; CDR3 DNA: TGTGCCAGCAGTGAAGGACAGGGAGCGGGAGAACGGAGCGAGCAGTACTTC; CDR3 protein: CASSEGQGAGERSEQYF
clone size: -; V gene: TRBV4-1; J gene: TRBJ2-1; CDR3 length: 14; D gene: -; CDR3 DNA: TGCGCCAGCAGCCAAGAAATTTCGGGATTTGAGCAGTTCTTC; CDR3 protein: CASSQEISGFEQFF
clone size: -; V gene: TRBV19; J gene: TRBJ2-7; CDR3 length: 13; D gene: -; CDR3 DNA: TGTGCCAGTAGTTTGGCAGGGTCCTACGAGCAGTACTTC; CDR3 protein: CASSLAGSYEQYF
clone size: -; V gene: TRBV30; J gene: TRBJ1-2; CDR3 length: 12; D gene: TRBD1; CDR3 DNA: TGTGCCTGGGACAGGGCCGCCGGTGGCTACACCTTC; CDR3 protein: CAWDRAAGGYTF
clone size: -; V gene: TRBV4-1; J gene: TRBJ2-6; CDR3 length: 16; D gene: -; CDR3 DNA: TGCGCCAGCAGCCAAACGGACAGCTCTGGGGCCAACGTCCTGACTTTC; CDR3 protein: CASSQTDSSGANVLTF
clone size: -; V gene: TRBV5-1; J gene: TRBJ2-3; CDR3 length: 13; D gene: -; CDR3 DNA: TGCGCCAGCACGGACATATCACCGGATACGCAGTATTTT; CDR3 protein: CASTDISPDTQYF
clone size: -; V gene: TRBV6-4; J gene: TRBJ2-3; CDR3 length: 15; D gene: TRBD2; CDR3 DNA: TGTGCCAGCAGTGACTCCGGGAGGGCCACAGATACGCAGTATTTT; CDR3 protein: CASSDSGRATDTQYF
clone size: -; V gene: TRBV4-3; J gene: TRBJ2-7; CDR3 length: 15; D gene: TRBD1; CDR3 DNA: TGCGCCAGCAGCCAAGATTATTCAGGGGGATACGAGCAGTACTTC; CDR3 protein: CASSQDYSGGYEQYF
clone size: -; V gene: TRBV6-5; J gene: TRBJ1-5; CDR3 length: 14; D gene: -; CDR3 DNA: TGTGCCAGCAGTTTTCGTTATAGCAATCAGCCCCAGCATTTT; CDR3 protein: CASSFRYSNQPQHF